The 6 T cell receptor beta chains reported below all come from one sample, sequenced in a study of graft-versus-host responses after intestinal transplantation. Sequenced by immunoSEQ multiplex PCR; TCRdb stores in-frame clones only, minus some. Of approximately 85,000 clones listed, under 95% are singletons. Their antigen targets remain unknown. Sequencing was performed on unstimulated CD8+ T cells sorted from spleen or lymph node cells, taken before transplant. The receptors were gathered from a human donor who was the organ donor for an intestinal transplant.

CDR3 residues: CASSSGQINPLNSPLHF. For the CDR3, the DNA is TGTGCCAGCAGCTCGGGACAGATTAATCCCCTTAATTCACCCCTCCACTTT. The genes are TRBV5-4 and TRBJ1-6; the match to TRBD1 covers 7 bases. This CDR3 is 17 amino acids long. In germline, CDR1 is SGHNT, CDR2 YYREEE (reference sequence). After removal of 3 bases from V and 6 bases from J, the junction contained 12 bases not matched to a gene.

The chain links TRBV11-2 to TRBJ2-1; D gene unclear. Deletions cut 4 bases from V and 4 bases from J, with 8 bases between. Germline V lookup: CDR1 SGHAT, CDR2 FQNNGV. CDR3 length equals 13 residues. The CDR3 reads CASSWDLYNEQFF. The CDR3 nucleotides are TGTGCCAGCAGCTGGGATCTGTACAATGAGCAGTTCTTC.

This chain uses TRBV5-1 with TRBJ1-2; D gene unclear. Germline values: CDR1 SGHRS, CDR2 YFSETQ. The V end lost 0 bases, the J end lost 1 base, and 16 bases lay between the germline ends. This CDR3 comprises 17 residues. The CDR3 here is CASSLGPGSPFNYGYTF. In DNA form, the CDR3 reads TGCGCCAGCAGCTTGGGGCCAGGAAGTCCATTTAACTATGGCTACACCTTC.

This chain connects TRBV6-1 to TRBJ2-5; D unresolved. The J call could be wrong; TRBJ2-7 is a better fit for the DNA end. The germline V gene has CDR1 MNHNS and CDR2 SASEGT. The CDR3 contains 14 residues. CDR3 protein: CASSEYRYSYEQYF. The CDR3 nucleotides are TGTGCCAGCAGTGAATACCGATACTCCTACGAGCAGTACTTC.

The rearrangement links TRBV5-4 to TRBJ2-2; D gene ambiguous. The CDR3 sequence is 12 residues long. CDR1 SGHNT and CDR2 YYREEE come from the germline V gene (reference sequence). With 4 bases removed from V and 8 bases from J, the gap between germline ends came to 9 bases. Here the CDR3 DNA reads TGTGCCAGCAGCCCCCTATCGGGGGAGCTGTTTTTT. Translation: CASSPLSGELFF.

This chain links TRBV5-6 with TRBJ2-1, with D uncertain. CDR1 is SGHDT and CDR2 is YYEEEE in the germline V gene. The CDR3 is 13 residues long. The V and J ends lost 1 base and 7 bases respectively, with 9 bases between them. Written as DNA, the CDR3 is TGTGCCAGCAGCTTGCTTTTCAATAATGAGCAGTTCTTC. This sequence encodes CASSLLFNNEQFF.